This T cell receptor beta chain was identified during a study of T cell changes during pregnancy in multiple sclerosis. The table lists this clone with a few counts. Assay used: immunoSEQ multiplex PCR; TCRdb lists only in-frame clones, some missing. The data contain 60,000 to 70,000 clones, over 80% of them singletons. This receptor was obtained from a female donor in good health, enrolled as a control in a pregnancy study. This sample comprised peripheral blood, obtained in the second trimester of pregnancy.

The CDR3 DNA is TGCGCCAGCAGTCAGCGGGGGACCGGGACAAAGCTAGCCAAAAACATTCAGTACTTC. Translating it yields CASSQRGTGTKLAKNIQYF. J is TRBJ2-4 and V is TRBV23-1, with a possible D match to TRBD2 (7 bases). TRBV23-1 is treated as an ORF (open reading frame) with a function not yet certain. V gave up 3 bases and J gave up 0 bases, with 21 bases separating them. This CDR3 is 19 amino acids long.